A selection of T cell receptor beta chains follows, all from one sample in a study of beta chain features in type 1 diabetes. The table came from immunoSEQ multiplex PCR; TCRdb's copy has only in-frame clones and leaves some out. The sample lists some 700,000 clones, under 15% seen once, with 0.022% in the top ten. The sequenced sample consisted of naive CD4+ T cells from blood. Receptor source: a man aged 18 to 35 with type 1 diabetes. CDR3s include the opening cysteine and the closing phenylalanine or tryptophan.

V: TRBV30; J: TRBJ1-2; CDR3: CAIDRGLSYGYTF
V: TRBV7-7; J: TRBJ2-5; CDR3: CASSQAPDRQETQYF
V: TRBV13; J: TRBJ1-2; CDR3: CASSPPDRGRGYTF
V: TRBV5-1; J: TRBJ1-1; CDR3: CASSLGPSAGAEAFF
V: TRBV30; J: TRBJ2-3; CDR3: CAWVGGPTDTQYF
V: TRBV2; J: TRBJ1-1; CDR3: CASMRGTEAFF
V: TRBV10-2; J: TRBJ2-3; CDR3: CASSEKAGGLDTQYF
V: TRBV28; J: TRBJ2-1; CDR3: CASSSSSGGSSYNEQFF
V: TRBV13; J: TRBJ1-3; CDR3: CASSRTGTIYF
V: TRBV4-2; J: TRBJ2-5; CDR3: CASSQAPLETQYF
V: TRBV9; J: TRBJ1-2; CDR3: CASSEGTGNNYGYTF
V: TRBV9; J: TRBJ2-3; CDR3: CASSVGLAPDTQYF
V: TRBV6-5; J: TRBJ2-3; CDR3: CATRQGITDTQYF
V: TRBV30; J: TRBJ1-6; CDR3: CAWSSAGVNSPLHF
V: TRBV30; J: TRBJ2-2; CDR3: CAWGPGQGGGELFF
V: TRBV9; J: TRBJ2-5; CDR3: CASSVEGLGETQYF